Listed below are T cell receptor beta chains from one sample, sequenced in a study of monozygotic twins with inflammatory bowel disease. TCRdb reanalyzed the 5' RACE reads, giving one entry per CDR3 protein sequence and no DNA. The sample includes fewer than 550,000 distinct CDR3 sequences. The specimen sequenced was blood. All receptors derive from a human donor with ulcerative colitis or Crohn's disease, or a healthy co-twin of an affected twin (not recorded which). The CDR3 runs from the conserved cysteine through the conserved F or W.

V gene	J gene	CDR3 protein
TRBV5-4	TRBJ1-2	CASSLQAGEPGGYTF
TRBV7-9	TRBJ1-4	CASSPGLELFF
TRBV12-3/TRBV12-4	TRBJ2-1	CASSPGTSGLYNEQFF
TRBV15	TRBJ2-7	CATSRESRPAHEQYF
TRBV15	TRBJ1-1	CATSSRTGNTEVFF
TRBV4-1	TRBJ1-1	CASSPQAGNTEAFF
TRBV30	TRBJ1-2	CAWSAMGGRSDGYTF
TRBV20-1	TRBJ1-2	CSAEDRANYGYTF
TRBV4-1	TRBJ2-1	CASSLGQGRGEQFF
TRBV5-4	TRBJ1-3	CASSLQGTAGNTIYF
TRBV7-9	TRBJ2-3	CASSFFRGGADTQYF
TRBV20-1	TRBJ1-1	CSARQMMNTEAFF
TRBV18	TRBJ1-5	CASSQTSGTGGNQPQHF
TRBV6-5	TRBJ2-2	CASRSGGWELFF
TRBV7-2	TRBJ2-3	CASRKPGLGTDTQYF
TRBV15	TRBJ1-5	CATSSGEGGGQPQHF